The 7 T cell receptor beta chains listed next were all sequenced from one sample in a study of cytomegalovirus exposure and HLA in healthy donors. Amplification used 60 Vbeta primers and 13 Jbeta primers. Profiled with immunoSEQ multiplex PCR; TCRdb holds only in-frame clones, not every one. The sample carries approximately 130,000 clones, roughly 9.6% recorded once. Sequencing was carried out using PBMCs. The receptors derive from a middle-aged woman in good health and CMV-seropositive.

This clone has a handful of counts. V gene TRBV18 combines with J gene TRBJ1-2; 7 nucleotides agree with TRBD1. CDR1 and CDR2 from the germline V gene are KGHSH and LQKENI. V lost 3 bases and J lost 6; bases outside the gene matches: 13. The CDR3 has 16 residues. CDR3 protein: CASSPGRIQQGHGYTF. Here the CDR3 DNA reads TGTGCCAGCTCACCTGGCCGCATCCAACAGGGGCATGGCTACACCTTC.

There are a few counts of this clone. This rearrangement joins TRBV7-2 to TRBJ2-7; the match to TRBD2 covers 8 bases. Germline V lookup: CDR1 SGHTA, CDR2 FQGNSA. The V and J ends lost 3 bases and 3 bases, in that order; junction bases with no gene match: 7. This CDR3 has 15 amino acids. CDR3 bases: TGTGCCAGCAGCTTGCCGCCGAGCGGGGGCTACGAGCAGTACTTC. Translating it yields CASSLPPSGGYEQYF.

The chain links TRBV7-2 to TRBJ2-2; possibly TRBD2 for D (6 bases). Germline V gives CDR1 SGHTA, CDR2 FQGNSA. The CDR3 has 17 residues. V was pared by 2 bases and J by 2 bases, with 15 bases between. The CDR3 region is CASSLIGGAANTGELFF. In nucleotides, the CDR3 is TGTGCCAGCAGCTTAATAGGAGGGGCAGCCAACACCGGGGAGCTGTTTTTT.

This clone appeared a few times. This CDR3 is CASSRLAETEAFF. The CDR3 DNA follows: TGTGCCAGCAGCCGCTTGGCTGAAACTGAAGCTTTCTTT. The rearrangement links TRBV7-9 to TRBJ1-1; no firm D call. CDR1 and CDR2 (germline): SEHNR, FQNEAQ (reference sequence). Trimming pared 5 bases from V and 5 bases from J, leaving 12 bases between. CDR3 length: 13 amino acids.

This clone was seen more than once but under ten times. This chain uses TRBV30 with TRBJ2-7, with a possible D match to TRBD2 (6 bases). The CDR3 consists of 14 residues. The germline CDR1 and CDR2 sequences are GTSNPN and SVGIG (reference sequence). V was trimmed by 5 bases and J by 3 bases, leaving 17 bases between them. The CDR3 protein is CAWGGPGEYYEQYF. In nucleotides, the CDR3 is TGTGCCTGGGGAGGCCCGGGGGAGTACTACGAGCAGTACTTC.

CDR3 region: CSSTSGTGAGETQYF. Written as DNA, the CDR3 is TGCAGCTCCACCTCCGGGACAGGAGCCGGGGAGACCCAGTACTTC. The rearrangement joins TRBV29-1 to TRBJ2-5, with 8 bases matching TRBD1. Germline V lookup: CDR1 SQVTM, CDR2 ANQGSEA. Trimming cost V 8 bases and J 5 bases; bases outside gene matches: 16. The CDR3 length is 15 residues.

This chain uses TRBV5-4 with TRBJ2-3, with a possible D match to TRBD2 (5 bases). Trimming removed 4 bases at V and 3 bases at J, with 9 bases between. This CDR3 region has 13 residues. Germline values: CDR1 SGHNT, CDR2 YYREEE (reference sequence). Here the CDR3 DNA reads TGTGCCAGCAGCCGACGGGGAACAGATACGCAGTATTTT. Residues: CASSRRGTDTQYF.